These T cell receptor beta chains were read from a single sample in a study of identifying expanded T cells in peripheral blood. The repertoire was sequenced with immunoSEQ multiplex PCR; TCRdb's copy has only in-frame clones and lacks some. The sample includes around 80,000 clones, 90% of them seen just once. Sequencing input: blood. The receptor set was obtained from a person aged 18 to 70 in good health. Each CDR3 is given with its conserved first and last residue. A D gene is named only where the DNA matches it firmly. Rows may omit the clone size; those that give it use once, few, many or a size class.

D gene,J gene,clone size,V gene,CDR3 protein,CDR3 DNA
NA,TRBJ2-2,NA,TRBV6-5,CASSWGAVGTGELFF,TGTGCCAGCAGTTGGGGGGCGGTCGGCACCGGGGAGCTGTTTTTT
NA,TRBJ1-1,NA,TRBV6-5,CASSAPGSTEAFF,TGTGCCAGCAGTGCCCCAGGGTCCACTGAAGCTTTCTTT
TRBD1,TRBJ1-4,NA,TRBV5-1,CASSLGGTGDEKLFF,TGCGCCAGCAGCTTGGGCGGGACAGGGGACGAAAAACTGTTTTTT
TRBD1,TRBJ2-1,NA,TRBV5-5,CASSLGTGWYNEQFF,TGTGCCAGCAGCTTGGGGACAGGGTGGTATAATGAGCAGTTCTTC
NA,TRBJ2-5,NA,TRBV2,CASGRQVRSGETQYF,TGTGCCAGCGGCAGACAGGTTAGGTCGGGAGAGACCCAGTACTTC
TRBD1,TRBJ1-2,NA,TRBV6-5,CASSYSTGHYGYTF,TGTGCCAGCAGTTACTCGACAGGGCACTATGGCTACACCTTC
NA,TRBJ2-1,NA,TRBV7-8,CASSLSREQFF,TGTGCCAGCAGCTTATCGCGCGAGCAGTTCTTC
TRBD1,TRBJ2-1,NA,TRBV27,CASSWTGVYYNEQFF,TGTGCCAGCAGTTGGACAGGGGTATATTACAATGAGCAGTTCTTC
NA,TRBJ2-3,few,TRBV4-3,CASSQGNIGPTDTQYF,TGCGCCAGCAGCCAAGGCAATATAGGGCCCACAGATACGCAGTATTTT
NA,TRBJ1-1,NA,TRBV6-5,CASSLDSGATEAFF,TGTGCCAGCAGCCTCGACTCAGGGGCCACTGAAGCTTTCTTT
NA,TRBJ1-5,NA,TRBV19,CASSIAGLSNQPQHF,TGTGCCAGTAGTATAGCGGGACTTAGCAATCAGCCCCAGCATTTT
TRBD2,TRBJ2-3,NA,TRBV7-3,CASSLSPASGILGADTQYF,TGTGCCAGCAGCTTAAGTCCGGCTAGCGGGATCCTTGGGGCAGATACGCAGTATTTT
TRBD2,TRBJ2-5,NA,TRBV12-5,CASGSATKTSGVGETQYF,TGTGCTAGTGGTTCCGCCACCAAGACTAGCGGGGTCGGGGAGACCCAGTACTTC
NA,TRBJ1-6,many,TRBV30,CAWARLRDINSPLHF,TGTGCCTGGGCTAGACTCCGGGACATTAATTCACCCCTCCACTTT
NA,TRBJ2-1,NA,TRBV5-1,CASRTEDGKMYYNEQFF,TGCGCCAGCAGGACTGAGGACGGAAAAATGTACTACAATGAGCAGTTCTTC
NA,TRBJ1-1,NA,TRBV9,CASSVGSNTEAFF,TGTGCCAGCAGCGTAGGATCGAACACTGAAGCTTTCTTT
TRBD2,TRBJ2-7,NA,TRBV7-2,CASSLESGREYF,TGTGCCAGCAGCTTAGAGAGCGGGAGGGAGTACTTC
NA,TRBJ2-5,NA,TRBV2,CASKPGTQYQETQYF,TGTGCCAGCAAACCCGGGACACAGTATCAAGAGACCCAGTACTTC
NA,TRBJ2-2,NA,TRBV19,CASSIVGYTGELFF,TGTGCCAGTAGTATAGTAGGCTACACCGGGGAGCTGTTTTTT